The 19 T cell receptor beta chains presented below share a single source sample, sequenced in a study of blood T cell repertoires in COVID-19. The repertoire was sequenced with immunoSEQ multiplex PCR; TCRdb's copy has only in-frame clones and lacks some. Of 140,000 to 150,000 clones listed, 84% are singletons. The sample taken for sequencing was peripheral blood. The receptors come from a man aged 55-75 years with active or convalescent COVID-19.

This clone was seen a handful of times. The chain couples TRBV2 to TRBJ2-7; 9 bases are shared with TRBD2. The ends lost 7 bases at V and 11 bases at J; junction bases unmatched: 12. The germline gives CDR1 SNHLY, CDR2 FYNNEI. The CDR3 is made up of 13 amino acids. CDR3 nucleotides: TGTGCCAGCACTGCGCGGCGGGAGGGCTGGGAGTACGTC. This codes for CASTARREGWEYV.

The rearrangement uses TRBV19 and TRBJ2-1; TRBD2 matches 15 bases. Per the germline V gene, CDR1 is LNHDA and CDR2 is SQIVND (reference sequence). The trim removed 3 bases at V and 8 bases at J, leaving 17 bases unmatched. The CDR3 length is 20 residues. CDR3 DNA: TGTGCCAGTAGTATCAAGGAGGGGACTAGCGGGGGGACATGGTCCCATGAGCAGTTCTTC. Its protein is CASSIKEGTSGGTWSHEQFF.

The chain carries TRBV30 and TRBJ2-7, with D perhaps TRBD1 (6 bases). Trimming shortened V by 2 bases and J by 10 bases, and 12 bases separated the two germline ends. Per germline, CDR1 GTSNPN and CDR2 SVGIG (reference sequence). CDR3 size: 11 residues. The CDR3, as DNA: TGTGCCTGGAGTACAGGACAGATTCAGTACGTC. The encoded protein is CAWSTGQIQYV.

CDR3 amino acids: CASSETGPGVFEKLFF. DNA of the CDR3: TGTGCCAGCAGTGAAACCGGGCCAGGGGTCTTTGAAAAACTGTTTTTT. The chain recombines TRBV2 with TRBJ1-4; D might be TRBD1 (6 bases). V lost 2 bases to trimming and J lost 7 bases, with 17 bases between them. The CDR3 is made up of 16 amino acids. Per germline, CDR1 SNHLY and CDR2 FYNNEI.

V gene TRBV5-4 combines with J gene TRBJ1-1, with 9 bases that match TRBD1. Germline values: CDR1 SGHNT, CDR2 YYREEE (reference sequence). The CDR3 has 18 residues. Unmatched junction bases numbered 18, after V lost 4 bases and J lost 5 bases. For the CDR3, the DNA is TGTGCCAGCAGCCCACCGGGACAGGGCGTTATGCTTAATACTGAAGCTTTCTTT. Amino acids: CASSPPGQGVMLNTEAFF.

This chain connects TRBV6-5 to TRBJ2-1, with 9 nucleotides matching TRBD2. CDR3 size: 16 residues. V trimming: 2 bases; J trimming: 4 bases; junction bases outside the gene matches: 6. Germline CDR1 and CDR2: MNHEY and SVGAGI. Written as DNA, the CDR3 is TGTGCCAGCAGTTACCTCACTAGCGGGCCGTACAATGAGCAGTTCTTC. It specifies CASSYLTSGPYNEQFF.

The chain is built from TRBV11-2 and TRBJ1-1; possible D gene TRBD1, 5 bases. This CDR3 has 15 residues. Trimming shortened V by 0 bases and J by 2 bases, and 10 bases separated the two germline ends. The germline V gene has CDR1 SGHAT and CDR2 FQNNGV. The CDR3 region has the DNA TGTGCCAGCAGCTTAGAACCGGGGGGAAACACTGAAGCTTTCTTT. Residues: CASSLEPGGNTEAFF.

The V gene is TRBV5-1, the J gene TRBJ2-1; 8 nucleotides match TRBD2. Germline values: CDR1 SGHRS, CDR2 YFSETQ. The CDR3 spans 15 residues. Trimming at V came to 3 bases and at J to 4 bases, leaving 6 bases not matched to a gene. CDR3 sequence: CASSWNGGVYNEQFF. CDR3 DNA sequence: TGCGCCAGCAGCTGGAACGGGGGGGTATACAATGAGCAGTTCTTC.

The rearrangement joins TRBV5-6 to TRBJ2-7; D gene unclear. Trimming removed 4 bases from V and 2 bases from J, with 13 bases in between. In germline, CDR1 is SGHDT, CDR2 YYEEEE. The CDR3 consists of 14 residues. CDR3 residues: CASSPRPTAYEQYV. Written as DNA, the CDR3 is TGTGCCAGCAGCCCCCGCCCTACCGCCTACGAGCAGTACGTC.

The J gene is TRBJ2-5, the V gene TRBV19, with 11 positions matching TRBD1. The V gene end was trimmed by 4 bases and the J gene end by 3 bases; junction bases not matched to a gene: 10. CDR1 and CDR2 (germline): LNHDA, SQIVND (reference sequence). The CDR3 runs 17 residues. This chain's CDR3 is CASSRLRTGGSEETQYF. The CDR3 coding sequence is TGTGCCAGTAGTAGGCTCAGGACAGGGGGCTCTGAAGAGACCCAGTACTTC.

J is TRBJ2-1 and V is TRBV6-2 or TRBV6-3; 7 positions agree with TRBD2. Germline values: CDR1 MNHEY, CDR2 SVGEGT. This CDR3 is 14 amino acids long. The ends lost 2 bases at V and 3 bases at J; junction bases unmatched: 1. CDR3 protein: CASSYGLGYNEQFF. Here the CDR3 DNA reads TGTGCCAGCAGTTACGGACTAGGCTACAATGAGCAGTTCTTC.

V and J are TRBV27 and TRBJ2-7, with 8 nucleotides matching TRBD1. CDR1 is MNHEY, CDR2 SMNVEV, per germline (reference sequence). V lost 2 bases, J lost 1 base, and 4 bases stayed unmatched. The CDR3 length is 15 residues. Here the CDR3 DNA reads TGTGCCAGCAGTTTAAGCCAGGGGGCTTCCTACGAGCAGTACTTC. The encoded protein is CASSLSQGASYEQYF.

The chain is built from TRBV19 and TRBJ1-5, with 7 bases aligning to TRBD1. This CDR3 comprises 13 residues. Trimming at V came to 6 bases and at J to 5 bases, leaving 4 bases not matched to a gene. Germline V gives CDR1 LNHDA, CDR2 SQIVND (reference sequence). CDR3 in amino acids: CASSRQGDQPQHF. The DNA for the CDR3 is TGTGCCAGTAGCCGACAGGGAGATCAGCCCCAGCATTTT.

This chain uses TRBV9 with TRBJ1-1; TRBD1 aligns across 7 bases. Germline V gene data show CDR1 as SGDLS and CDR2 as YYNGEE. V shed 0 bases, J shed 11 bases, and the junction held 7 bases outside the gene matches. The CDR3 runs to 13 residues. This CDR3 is CASSVGPGGWAFF. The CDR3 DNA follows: TGTGCCAGCAGCGTAGGCCCAGGGGGGTGGGCTTTCTTT. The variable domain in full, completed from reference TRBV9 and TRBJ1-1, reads DSGVTQTPKHLITATGQRVTLRCSPRSGDLSVYWYQQSLDQGLQFLIQYYNGEERAKGNILERFSAQQFPDLHSELNLSSLELGDSALYFCASSVGPGGWAFFGQGTRLTVV.

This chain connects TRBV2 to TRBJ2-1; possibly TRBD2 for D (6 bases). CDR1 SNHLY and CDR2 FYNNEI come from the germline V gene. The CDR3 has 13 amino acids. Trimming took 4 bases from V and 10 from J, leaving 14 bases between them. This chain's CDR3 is CASSGRGPGEQFF. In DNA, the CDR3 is TGTGCCAGCAGTGGGAGGGGACCAGGGGAGCAGTTCTTC.

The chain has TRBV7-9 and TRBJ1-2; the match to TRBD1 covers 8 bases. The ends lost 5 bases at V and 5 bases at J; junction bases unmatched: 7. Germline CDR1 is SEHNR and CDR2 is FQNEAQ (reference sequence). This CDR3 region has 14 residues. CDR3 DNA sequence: TGTGCCAGCAGCGGGGGACAGGAACCATATGGCTACACCTTC. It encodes CASSGGQEPYGYTF.

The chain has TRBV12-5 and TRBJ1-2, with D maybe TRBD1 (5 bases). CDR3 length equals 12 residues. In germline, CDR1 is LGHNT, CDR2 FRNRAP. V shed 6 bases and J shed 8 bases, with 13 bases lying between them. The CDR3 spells CASGVKGLGYTF. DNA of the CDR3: TGTGCTAGTGGCGTCAAGGGGTTGGGCTACACCTTC. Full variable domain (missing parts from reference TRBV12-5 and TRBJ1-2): DARVTQTPRHKVTEMGQEVTMRCQPILGHNTVFWYRQTMMQGLELLAYFRNRAPLDDSGMPKDRFSAEMPDATLATLKIQPSEPRDSAVYFCASGVKGLGYTFGSGTRLTVV.

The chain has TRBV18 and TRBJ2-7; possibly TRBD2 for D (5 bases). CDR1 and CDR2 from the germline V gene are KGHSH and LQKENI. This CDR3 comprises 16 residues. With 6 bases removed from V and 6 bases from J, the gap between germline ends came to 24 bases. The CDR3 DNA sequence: TGTGCCAGCTCTCTATTAGAGAGGACTTCGCCGGGCGAGCAGTACTTC. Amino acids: CASSLLERTSPGEQYF.

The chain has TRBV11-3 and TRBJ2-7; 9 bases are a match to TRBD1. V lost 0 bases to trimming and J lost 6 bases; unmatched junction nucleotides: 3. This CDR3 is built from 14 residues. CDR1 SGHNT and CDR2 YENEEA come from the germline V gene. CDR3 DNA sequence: TGTGCCAGCAGCTTAGATGACAGGGGGTCCGAGCAGTACTTC. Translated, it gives CASSLDDRGSEQYF.